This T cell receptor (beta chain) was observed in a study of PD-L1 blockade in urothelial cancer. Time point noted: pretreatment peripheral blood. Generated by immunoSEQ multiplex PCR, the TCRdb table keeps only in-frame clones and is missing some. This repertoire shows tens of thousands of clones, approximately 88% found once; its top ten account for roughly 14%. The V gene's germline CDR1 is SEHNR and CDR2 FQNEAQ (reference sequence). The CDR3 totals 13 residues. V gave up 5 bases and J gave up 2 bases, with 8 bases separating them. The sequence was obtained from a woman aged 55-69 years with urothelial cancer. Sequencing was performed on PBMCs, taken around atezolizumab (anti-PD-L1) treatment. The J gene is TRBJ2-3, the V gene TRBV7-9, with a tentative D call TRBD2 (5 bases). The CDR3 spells CASSEGYTDTQYF. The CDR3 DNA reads TGTGCCAGCAGCGAGGGTTACACAGATACGCAGTATTTT.